This is a list of T cell receptor beta chains from one sample in a study of blood T cells in healthy people across ages. TCRdb ran MiXCR on the 5' RACE reads and lists one entry per CDR3 protein. The sample consists of around 1,900,000 distinct CDR3 sequences, about 39% of them appearing once. The sample was blood. These receptors came from a human donor in good health. Each CDR3 is given with its conserved first and last residue. The D gene is left open where the match is weak. The size entry is marked missing in some rows and otherwise reads once, few, many or a size class.

j_gene | v_gene | d_gene | abundance | CDR3aa | CDR3nt
TRBJ2-7 | TRBV10-3 | TRBD1 | - | CASGGDRSSYEQYF | TGTGCCAGCGGCGGGGACAGGTCTTCCTACGAGCAGTACTTC
TRBJ2-3 | TRBV4-2 | TRBD2 | few | CASSQVLSGGPADTQYF | TGTGCCAGCAGCCAAGTACTTAGCGGGGGGCCCGCAGATACGCAGTATTTT
TRBJ2-3 | TRBV9 | - | - | CASGGHPRTDTQYF | TGTGCCAGCGGGGGACACCCGAGGACAGATACGCAGTATTTT
TRBJ2-7 | TRBV29-1 | - | - | CSVARAYEQYF | TGCAGCGTGGCTAGGGCTTACGAGCAGTACTTC
TRBJ1-2 | TRBV15 | - | - | CATSYRREANYGYTF | TGTGCCACCAGCTATCGCAGGGAAGCTAACTATGGCTACACCTTC
TRBJ1-1 | TRBV7-9 | - | - | CASSLDMGEAFF | TGTGCCAGCAGCTTGGATATGGGTGAAGCTTTCTTT
TRBJ2-7 | TRBV7-9 | - | few | CASSLETPLTYEQYF | TGTGCCAGCAGCTTGGAGACACCACTGACCTACGAGCAGTACTTC
TRBJ2-7 | TRBV6-2/TRBV6-3 | - | once | CASGWTDEQYF | TGTGCCAGCGGTTGGACAGACGAGCAGTACTTC
TRBJ2-7 | TRBV18 | - | few | CTSSPPAAYNEQYF | TGTACCAGCTCACCACCGGCAGCTTACAATGAGCAGTACTTC
TRBJ2-7 | TRBV7-8 | - | - | CASSLARDTPYEQYF | TGTGCCAGCAGCTTAGCCCGGGACACCCCCTACGAGCAGTACTTC
TRBJ2-1 | TRBV9 | TRBD2 | few | CASSVGAGEYNEQFF | TGTGCCAGCAGCGTAGGGGCGGGGGAGTACAATGAGCAGTTCTTC
TRBJ2-7 | TRBV2 | - | - | CTSSGGPAYEQYF | TGTACCAGCAGCGGAGGACCTGCCTACGAGCAGTACTTC
TRBJ2-1 | TRBV6-5 | TRBD2 | - | CASSYSNPAGDNEQFF | TGTGCCAGCAGTTACTCGAACCCAGCGGGGGACAATGAGCAGTTCTTC
TRBJ1-5 | TRBV27 | TRBD1 | - | CASSSGQVDSNQPQHF | TGTGCCAGCAGTTCCGGACAGGTTGATAGCAATCAGCCCCAGCATTTT
TRBJ2-5 | TRBV28 | TRBD2 | - | CASSPPRGGETQYF | TGTGCCAGCAGTCCGCCCCGGGGGGGAGAGACCCAGTACTTC
TRBJ2-6 | TRBV24-1 | - | - | CATSDRTPRPGANVLTF | TGTGCCACCAGTGATAGGACACCACGGCCTGGGGCCAACGTCCTGACTTTC
TRBJ1-1 | TRBV7-2 | - | - | CASTEGDTEAFF | TGTGCCAGCACCGAGGGGGACACTGAAGCTTTCTTT
TRBJ1-5 | TRBV6-2/TRBV6-3 | - | - | CASRRRVFQPQHF | TGTGCCAGCAGGCGACGGGTATTTCAGCCCCAGCATTTT
TRBJ2-5 | TRBV2 | TRBD2 | - | CASWGLAGEDQETQYF | TGTGCCAGCTGGGGACTAGCGGGGGAGGACCAAGAGACCCAGTACTTC
TRBJ1-6 | TRBV13 | - | - | CASSFGGLSGYNSPLHF | TGTGCCAGCAGCTTCGGGGGGCTTAGTGGCTATAATTCACCCCTCCACTTT
TRBJ2-3 | TRBV5-1 | - | few | CASSYDASSTDTQYF | TGCGCCAGCAGCTACGACGCGTCTAGCACAGATACGCAGTATTTT
TRBJ1-1 | TRBV6-6 | - | once | CASSYSPGARTEAFF | TGTGCCAGCAGTTACTCCCCAGGGGCGAGAACTGAAGCTTTCTTT
TRBJ2-5 | TRBV7-9 | - | - | CASSFLWAEAGLTQETQYF | TGTGCCAGCAGCTTCTTATGGGCTGAGGCAGGGTTAACTCAAGAGACCCAGTACTTC
TRBJ2-1 | TRBV7-2 | TRBD2 | few | CASSGWGGSYNEQFF | TGTGCCAGCAGCGGGTGGGGGGGCTCCTACAATGAGCAGTTCTTC
TRBJ1-4 | TRBV6-2/TRBV6-3 | - | - | CASSSINRAENEKLFF | TGTGCCAGCAGCAGCATCAACAGGGCTGAGAATGAAAAACTGTTTTTT
TRBJ2-7 | TRBV3-1 | - | few | CASSPWTVPGEQYF | TGTGCCAGCAGCCCCTGGACAGTACCGGGCGAGCAGTACTTC
TRBJ1-4 | TRBV9 | - | few | CASSVGADSYEKLFF | TGTGCCAGCAGCGTAGGGGCAGACTCCTATGAAAAACTGTTTTTT
TRBJ2-5 | TRBV7-9 | TRBD2 | - | CASSLDLPGLAGPQGETQYF | TGTGCCAGCAGCTTAGATCTTCCGGGACTAGCGGGCCCTCAGGGGGAGACCCAGTACTTC
TRBJ1-6 | TRBV10-3 | - | - | CAIRQQDNSPLHF | TGTGCCATCAGGCAACAGGATAATTCACCCCTCCACTTT
TRBJ2-7 | TRBV29-1 | - | few | CSVNPGDRPYEQYF | TGCAGCGTTAACCCGGGGGACAGACCCTACGAGCAGTACTTC
TRBJ2-2 | TRBV9 | - | - | CASSVTSRGATGELFF | TGTGCCAGCAGCGTCACTAGCAGGGGGGCCACCGGGGAGCTGTTTTTT
TRBJ1-4 | TRBV5-6 | - | - | CASSTRTEGYEKLFF | TGTGCCAGCAGCACGCGGACCGAGGGGTATGAAAAACTGTTTTTT
TRBJ2-7 | TRBV7-2 | - | few | CASSLGGWPYEQYF | TGTGCCAGCAGTTTAGGGGGTTGGCCCTACGAGCAGTACTTC